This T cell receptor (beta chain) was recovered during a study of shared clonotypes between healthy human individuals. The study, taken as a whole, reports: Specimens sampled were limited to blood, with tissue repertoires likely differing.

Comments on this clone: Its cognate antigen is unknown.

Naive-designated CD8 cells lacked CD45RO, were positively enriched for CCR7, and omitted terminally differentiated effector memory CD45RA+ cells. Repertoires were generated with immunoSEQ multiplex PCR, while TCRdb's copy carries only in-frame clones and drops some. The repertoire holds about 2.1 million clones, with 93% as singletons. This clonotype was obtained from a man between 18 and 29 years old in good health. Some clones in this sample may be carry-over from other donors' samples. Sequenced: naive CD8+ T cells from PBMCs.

The CDR3 coding sequence is TGTGCCAGCCTGAACAGGGGGAAAACTGAAGCTTTCTTT. Translating gives CASLNRGKTEAFF. This chain links TRBV28 with TRBJ1-1; 8 nucleotides agree with TRBD1. The J segment lost 5 bases and the V segment lost 8 bases, leaving 7 bases of the junction unmatched. Germline CDR1 MDHEN, CDR2 SYDVKM. The CDR3 extends over 13 amino acids.